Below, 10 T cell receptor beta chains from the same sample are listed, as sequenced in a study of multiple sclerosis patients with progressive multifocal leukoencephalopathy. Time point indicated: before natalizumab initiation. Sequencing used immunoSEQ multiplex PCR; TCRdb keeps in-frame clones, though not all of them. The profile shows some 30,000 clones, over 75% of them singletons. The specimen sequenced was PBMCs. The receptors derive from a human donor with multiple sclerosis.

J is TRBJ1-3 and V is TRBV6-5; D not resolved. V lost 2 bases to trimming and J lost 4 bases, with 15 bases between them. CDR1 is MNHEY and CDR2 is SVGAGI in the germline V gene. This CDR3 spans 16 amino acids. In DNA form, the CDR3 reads TGTGCCAGCAGTTACCCAGCCACCAGATCCGGAAACACCATATATTTT. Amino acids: CASSYPATRSGNTIYF.

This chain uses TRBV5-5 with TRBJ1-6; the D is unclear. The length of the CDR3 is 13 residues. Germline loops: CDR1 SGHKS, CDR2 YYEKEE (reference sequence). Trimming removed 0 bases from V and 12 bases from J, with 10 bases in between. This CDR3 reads CASSLGQRGPLHF. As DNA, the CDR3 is TGTGCCAGCAGCTTGGGACAACGTGGACCCCTCCACTTT.

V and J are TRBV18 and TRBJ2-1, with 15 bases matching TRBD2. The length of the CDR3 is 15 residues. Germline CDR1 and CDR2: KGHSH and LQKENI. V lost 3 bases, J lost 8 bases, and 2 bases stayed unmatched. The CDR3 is CASSPGLAGGYEQFF. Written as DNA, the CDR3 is TGTGCCAGCTCACCCGGACTAGCGGGAGGGTATGAGCAGTTCTTC. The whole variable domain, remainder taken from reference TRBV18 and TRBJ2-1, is NAGVMQNPRHLVRRRGQEARLRCSPMKGHSHVYWYRQLPEEGLKFMVYLQKENIIDESGMPKERFSAEFPKEGPSILRIQQVVRGDSAAYFCASSPGLAGGYEQFFGPGTRLTVL.

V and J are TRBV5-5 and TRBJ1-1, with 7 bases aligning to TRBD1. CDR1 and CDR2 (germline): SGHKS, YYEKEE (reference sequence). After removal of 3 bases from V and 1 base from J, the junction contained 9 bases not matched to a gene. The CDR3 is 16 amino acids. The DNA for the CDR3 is TGTGCCAGCAGCTACCGGGACAGCCCGTCGAACACTGAAGCTTTCTTT. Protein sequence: CASSYRDSPSNTEAFF.

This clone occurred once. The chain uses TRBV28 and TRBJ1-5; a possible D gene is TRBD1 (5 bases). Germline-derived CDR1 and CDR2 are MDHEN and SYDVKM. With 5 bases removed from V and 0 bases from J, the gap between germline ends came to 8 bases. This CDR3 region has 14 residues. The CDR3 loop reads CASSKGYSNQPQHF. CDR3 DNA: TGTGCCAGCAGTAAGGGGTATAGCAATCAGCCCCAGCATTTT.

CDR3 protein: CASSQDGVGAAYEQYF. CDR3 sequence (DNA): TGTGCCAGCAGCCAAGATGGCGTGGGCGCCGCCTACGAGCAGTACTTC. The chain uses TRBV4-2 and TRBJ2-7; no firm D call. CDR3 length equals 16 residues. V shed 0 bases and J shed 2 bases, with 14 bases lying between them. The germline CDR1 and CDR2 sequences are LGHNA and YNFKEQ.

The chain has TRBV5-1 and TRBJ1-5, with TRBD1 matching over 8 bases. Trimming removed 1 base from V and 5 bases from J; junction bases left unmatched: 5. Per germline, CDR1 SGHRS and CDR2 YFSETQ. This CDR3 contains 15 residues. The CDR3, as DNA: TGCGCCAGCAGCTTGCGCACAGGGGGAGATCAGCCCCAGCATTTT. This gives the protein CASSLRTGGDQPQHF.

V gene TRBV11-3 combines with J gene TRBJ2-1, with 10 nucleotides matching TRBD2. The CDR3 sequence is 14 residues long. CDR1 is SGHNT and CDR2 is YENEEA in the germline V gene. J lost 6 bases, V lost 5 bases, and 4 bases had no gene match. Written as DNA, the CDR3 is TGTGCCAGCAGCAGCGGGAGGGCCGGCAATGAGCAGTTCTTC. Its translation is CASSSGRAGNEQFF.

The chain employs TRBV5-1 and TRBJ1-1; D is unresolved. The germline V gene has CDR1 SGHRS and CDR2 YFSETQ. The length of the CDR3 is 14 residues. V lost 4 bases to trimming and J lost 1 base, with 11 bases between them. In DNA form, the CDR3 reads TGCGCCAGCAGCCCGTCGTTCGGGAACACTGAAGCTTTCTTT. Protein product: CASSPSFGNTEAFF.

The CDR3: CASKGLEEGRYSNQPQHF. The CDR3 DNA follows: TGTGCCAGTAAGGGGTTGGAGGAGGGTAGGTATAGCAATCAGCCCCAGCATTTT. The V and J genes are TRBV19 and TRBJ1-5; D possibly corresponds to TRBD1 (5 bases). The V and J ends lost 7 bases and 0 bases respectively, with 22 bases between them. Germline assignment: CDR1 LNHDA and CDR2 SQIVND (reference sequence). This CDR3 is built from 18 residues.